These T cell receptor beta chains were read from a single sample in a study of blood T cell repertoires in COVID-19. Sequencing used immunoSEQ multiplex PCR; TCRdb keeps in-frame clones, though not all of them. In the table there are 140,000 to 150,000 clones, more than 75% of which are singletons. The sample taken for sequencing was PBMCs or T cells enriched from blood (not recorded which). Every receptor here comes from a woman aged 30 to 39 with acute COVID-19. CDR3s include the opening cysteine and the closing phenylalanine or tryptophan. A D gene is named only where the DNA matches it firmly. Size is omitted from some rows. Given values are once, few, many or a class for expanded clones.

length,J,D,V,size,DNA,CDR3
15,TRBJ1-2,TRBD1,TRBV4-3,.,TGCGCCAGCAGCCAAGTGGCAGGGGGTAGCTATGGCTACACCTTC,CASSQVAGGSYGYTF
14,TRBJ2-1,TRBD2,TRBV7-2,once,TGTGCCAGCAGCTTAGGACTAGCGGGAGGGGAGCAGTTCTTC,CASSLGLAGGEQFF
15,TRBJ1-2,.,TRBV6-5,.,TGTGCCAGCAGTTACAGAGGGAATGTAGGGTATGGCTACACCTTC,CASSYRGNVGYGYTF
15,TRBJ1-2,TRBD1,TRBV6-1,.,TGTGCCAGCAGTGACTCGGACAGGGAGGGCTATGGCTACACCTTC,CASSDSDREGYGYTF
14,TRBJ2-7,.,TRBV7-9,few,TGTGCCAGCAGCTTAGAGGGGGGGCACTACGAGCAGTACTTC,CASSLEGGHYEQYF
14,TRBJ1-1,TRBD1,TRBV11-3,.,TGTGCCAGCAGCCGAGGCAACAACAGGGGAGAGGCTTTCTTT,CASSRGNNRGEAFF
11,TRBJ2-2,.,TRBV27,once,TGTGCCACCTTCGAGGCCGGGGAGCTGTTTTTT,CATFEAGELFF
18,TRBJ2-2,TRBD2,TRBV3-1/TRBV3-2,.,TGTGCCAGCAGCCAAGCTCCGGGACTAGCTGAAAACACCGGGGAGCTGTTTTTT,CASSQAPGLAENTGELFF
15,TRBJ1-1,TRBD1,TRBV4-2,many,TGTGCCAGCAGCCAAGACCCTACAGGGGCCACTGAAGCTTTCTTT,CASSQDPTGATEAFF
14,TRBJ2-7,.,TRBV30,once,TGTGCCTGGAGTAAGACAGGAGCCTCCTACGAGCAGTACTTC,CAWSKTGASYEQYF
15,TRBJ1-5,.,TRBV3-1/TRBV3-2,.,TGTGCCAGCCATGACGGCGGGGGGCTCAATCAGCCCCAGCATTTT,CASHDGGGLNQPQHF
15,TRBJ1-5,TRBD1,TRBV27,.,TGTGCCAGCAGTCCGAGGGACAGGGAACATCAGCCCCAGCATTTT,CASSPRDREHQPQHF
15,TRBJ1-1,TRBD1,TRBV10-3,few,TGTGCCATCAGTGATCCCGACAGGGGAAGCACTGAAGCTTTCTTT,CAISDPDRGSTEAFF
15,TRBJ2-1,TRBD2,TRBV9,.,TGTGCCAGCAGCGTTTCTCCGGGAGGACACAATGAGCAGTTCTTC,CASSVSPGGHNEQFF
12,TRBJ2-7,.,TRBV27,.,TGTGCCAGCCGGGACACCTCCTACGAGCAGTACTTC,CASRDTSYEQYF
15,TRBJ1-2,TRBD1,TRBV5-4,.,TGTGCCAGCAGCTTGGGACAGGGCCTGGACGGGGGCTACACCTTC,CASSLGQGLDGGYTF
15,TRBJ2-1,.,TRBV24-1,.,TGTGCCACCAGTGATTTCCGGCGGGCCGGAGGTGAGCAGTTCTTC,CATSDFRRAGGEQFF
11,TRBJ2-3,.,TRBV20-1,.,TGCAGTGGCGGGCGCACAGATACGCAGTATTTT,CSGGRTDTQYF
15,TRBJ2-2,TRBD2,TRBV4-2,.,TGTGCCAGCAGCCATGGCGGGAGGGACACCGGGGAGCTGTTTTTT,CASSHGGRDTGELFF
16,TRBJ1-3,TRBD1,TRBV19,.,TGTGCCAGTAGTCCGCAGGGGGCCACCTCCGGAAACACCATATATTTT,CASSPQGATSGNTIYF
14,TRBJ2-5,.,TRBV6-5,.,TGTGCCAGTGGACTGGCGGGTGGGCAGAGGACCCAGTACTTC,CASGLAGGQRTQYF
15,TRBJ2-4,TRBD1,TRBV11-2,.,TGTGCCAGCAGCACCCAGGGACAGGGCAAAAACATTCAGTACTTC,CASSTQGQGKNIQYF
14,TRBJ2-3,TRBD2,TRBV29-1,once,TGCAGCATGATAGCGGGAGGGATCACAGATACGCAGTATTTT,CSMIAGGITDTQYF
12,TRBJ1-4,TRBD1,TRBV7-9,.,TGTGCCAGCAGACAAGAGGGGGCTGGTCTGTTTTTT,CASRQEGAGLFF
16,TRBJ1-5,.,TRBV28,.,TGTGCCAGCCACTTTGGGGGCCCTCGCCGGAATCAGCCCCAGCATTTT,CASHFGGPRRNQPQHF
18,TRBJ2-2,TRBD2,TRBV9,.,TGTGCCAGCAGCACAAGCATTCTAGCGGGAGGGGGTACCGGGGAGCTGTTTTTT,CASSTSILAGGGTGELFF
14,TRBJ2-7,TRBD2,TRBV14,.,TGTGCCAGCAGCCAAAGCGGGAGATCCTACGAGCAGTACTTC,CASSQSGRSYEQYF
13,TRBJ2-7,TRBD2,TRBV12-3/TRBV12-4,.,TGTGCCAGCAGTTTACTAGCGGGATACGAGCAGTACTTC,CASSLLAGYEQYF
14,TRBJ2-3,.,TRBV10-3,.,TGTGCCCACTCTGCAGGGGGGAGTTCAGATACGCAGTATTTT,CAHSAGGSSDTQYF
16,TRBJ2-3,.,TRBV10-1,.,TGCGCCAGCAGTGAACGGGAGCTCCCCGTCACAGATACGCAGTATTTT,CASSERELPVTDTQYF
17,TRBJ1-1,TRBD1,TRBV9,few,TGTGCCAGCAGCGTAGGAGGGGGCCATGGGCAGAGCACTGAAGCTTTCTTT,CASSVGGGHGQSTEAFF
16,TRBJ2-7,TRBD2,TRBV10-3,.,TGTGCCATCAGCGGGACTAGCGGGAAGAGCTCCTACGAGCAGTACTTC,CAISGTSGKSSYEQYF
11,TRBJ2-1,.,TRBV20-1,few,TGCAGTGCTCGACACCAGAATGAGCAGTTCTTC,CSARHQNEQFF
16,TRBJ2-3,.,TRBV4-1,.,TGCGCCAGCAGCCAAGTCCGGGGGAAGAGCACAGATACGCAGTATTTT,CASSQVRGKSTDTQYF
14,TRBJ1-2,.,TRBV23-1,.,TGCGCCAGCAGTCAAGGGCAGGGGCACTATGGCTACACCTTC,CASSQGQGHYGYTF
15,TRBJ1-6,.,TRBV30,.,TGTGCCTGGAGCGGGGGAAGCTCCTATAATTCACCCCTCCACTTT,CAWSGGSSYNSPLHF
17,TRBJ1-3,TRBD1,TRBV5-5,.,TGTGCCAGCAGCTCGCACAGCACACAGGGGTTCGGAAACACCATATATTTT,CASSSHSTQGFGNTIYF
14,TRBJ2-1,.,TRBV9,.,TGTGCCAGCAGCGTTACAGGCGCCAACAATGAGCAGTTCTTC,CASSVTGANNEQFF
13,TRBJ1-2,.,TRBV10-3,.,TGTGCCATCAGAGGTGACAGACCAGGCTTTCCCACCTTC,CAIRGDRPGFPTF
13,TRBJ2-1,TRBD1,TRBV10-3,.,TGTGCCATGGGACAGGCGTCCTACAATGAGCAGTTCTTC,CAMGQASYNEQFF
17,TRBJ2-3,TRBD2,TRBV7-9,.,TGTGCCAGCAGCTTAGCGTCTGCGGGAGGGGCTGGCGATACGCAGTATTTT,CASSLASAGGAGDTQYF
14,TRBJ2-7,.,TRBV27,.,TGTGCCAGCAGTTTGTTGTTGGGAGGATACGAGCAGTACTTC,CASSLLLGGYEQYF